The sequence of this T cell receptor (beta chain) was determined in a study of blood T cell repertoires in COVID-19. Study-level information: Collection of acute and convalescent COVID-19 samples took place in the United States, Italy and Spain. T cells, B-cell-depleted T cells, or PBMCs provided the cDNA or gDNA that served as material.

CDR3 length: 14 residues. Germline-derived CDR1 and CDR2 are LNHDA and SQIVND (reference sequence). Trimming removed 7 bases from V and 7 bases from J, with 20 bases in between. In the authors' methods: Amplification from reference gene primers served as the basis for estimated nucleated cell counts. Libraries were prepared by immunoSEQ multiplex PCR; TCRdb keeps only in-frame clonotypes and omits some of them. The DNA was the basis for D and trimming; V, J and clone size are from that table. This table has approximately 150,000 clones, 82% appearing once. This TCR was sampled from a human donor with acute or convalescent COVID-19. The donor label of this sample is uncertain. The J gene is TRBJ2-7, the V gene TRBV19, with D uncertain. Sequenced input: peripheral blood. The CDR3 spells CASTPIEESWEQYF. The DNA for the CDR3 is TGTGCCAGTACCCCTATCGAGGAATCTTGGGAGCAGTACTTC.